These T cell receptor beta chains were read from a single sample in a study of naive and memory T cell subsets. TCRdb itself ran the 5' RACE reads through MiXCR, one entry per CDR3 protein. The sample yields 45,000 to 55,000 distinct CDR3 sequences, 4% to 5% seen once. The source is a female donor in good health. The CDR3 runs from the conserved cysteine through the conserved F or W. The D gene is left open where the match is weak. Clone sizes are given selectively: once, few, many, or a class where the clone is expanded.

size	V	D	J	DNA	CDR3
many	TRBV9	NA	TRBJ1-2	TGTGCCAGCAGCGTAGAGTCCGACTATGGCTACACCTTC	CASSVESDYGYTF
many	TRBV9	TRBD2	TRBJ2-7	TGTGCCAGCAGCGTTAGCGGGAGGGCGCACGAGCAGTACTTC	CASSVSGRAHEQYF
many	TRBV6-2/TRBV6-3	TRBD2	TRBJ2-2	TGTGCCAGCCAACGCTGGGGGGGGAGCTTCAACACCGGGGAGCTGTTTTTT	CASQRWGGSFNTGELFF
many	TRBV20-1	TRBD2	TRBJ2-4	TGCAGTGCTCCCGGGACTAGCGGGAGTACAGTCAAAAACATTCAGTACTTC	CSAPGTSGSTVKNIQYF
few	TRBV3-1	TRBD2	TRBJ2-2	TGTGCCAGCAGCCATACTAGCGGAAGCACCGGGGAGCTGTTTTTT	CASSHTSGSTGELFF
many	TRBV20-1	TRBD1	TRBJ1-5	TGCAGTGCTACCCGATACAGGGGGCTCGGCAGCAATCAGCCCCAGCATTTT	CSATRYRGLGSNQPQHF
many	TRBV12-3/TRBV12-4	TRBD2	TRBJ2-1	TGTGCCAGCAGTTTTAGATCTAGCGGGAACAATGAGCAGTTCTTC	CASSFRSSGNNEQFF
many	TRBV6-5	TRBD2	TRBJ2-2	TGTGCCAGCAGTTTCCTAGCGGGAGGGAACACCGGGGAGCTGTTTTTT	CASSFLAGGNTGELFF
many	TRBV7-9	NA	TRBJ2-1	TGTGCCAGCAGCTACCCCCTCCCGACTAGTAGGAATGAGCAGTTCTTC	CASSYPLPTSRNEQFF
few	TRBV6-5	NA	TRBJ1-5	TGTGCCAGCAGTTCTCTTCAGGGTAGCAATCAGCCCCAGCATTTT	CASSSLQGSNQPQHF
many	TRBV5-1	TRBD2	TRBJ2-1	TGCGCCAGCAGCTTGTATAGCGGGAGTTCCTACAATGAGCAGTTCTTC	CASSLYSGSSYNEQFF
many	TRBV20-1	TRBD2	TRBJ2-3	TGCAGTGCTAGAGATCTTACTAGCGGAGACACAGATACGCAGTATTTT	CSARDLTSGDTDTQYF
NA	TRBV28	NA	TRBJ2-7	TGTGCCAGCATCGACAGGAATTCCTACGAGCAGTACTTC	CASIDRNSYEQYF
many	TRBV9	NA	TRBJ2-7	TGTGCCAGCAGCGTAGCTTGGGGTTCTTTGTACGAGCAGTACTTC	CASSVAWGSLYEQYF
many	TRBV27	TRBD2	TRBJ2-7	TGTGCCAGCAGTCCCCTGGGAGGGAGTTACGAGCAGTACTTC	CASSPLGGSYEQYF
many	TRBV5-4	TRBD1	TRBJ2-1	TGTGCCAGCACCCTCCGGACAGGGACATACAATGAGCAGTTCTTC	CASTLRTGTYNEQFF
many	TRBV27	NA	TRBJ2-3	TGTGCCAGCAGTTTCCGGGGCAACACTTATACGCAGTATTTT	CASSFRGNTYTQYF
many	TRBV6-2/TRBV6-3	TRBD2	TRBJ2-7	TGTGCCAGCAGCCGGGAGGGGTCCTACGAGCAGTACTTC	CASSREGSYEQYF
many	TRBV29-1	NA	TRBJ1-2	TGCAGCGTCGTCACCCTCCAGGGTCCGAGAAACTATGGCTACACCTTC	CSVVTLQGPRNYGYTF
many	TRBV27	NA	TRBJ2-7	TGTGCCAGCAGTTTTCGGGAGCCAAGGACTACCCGCTCCTACGAGCAGTACTTC	CASSFREPRTTRSYEQYF
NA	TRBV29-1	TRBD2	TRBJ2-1	TGCAGCCCCGGACTAGCGGGAGGCAATGAGCAGTTCTTC	CSPGLAGGNEQFF
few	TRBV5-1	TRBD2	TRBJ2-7	TGCGCCAGCACCCGGACTAGCGCGCGGGGCTCCTACGAGCAGTACTTC	CASTRTSARGSYEQYF
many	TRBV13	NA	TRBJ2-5	TGTGCCAGCAGCTTAATTGGCGAGACCCAGTACTTC	CASSLIGETQYF
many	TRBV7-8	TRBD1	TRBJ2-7	TGTGCCAGCAGCTTACCGGGACAGGGGGTTGTAGGGCAGTACTTC	CASSLPGQGVVGQYF
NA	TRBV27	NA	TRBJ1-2	TGTGCCAGCAGCAGCCGGGTAGGGAGTCTCGGCTACACCTTC	CASSSRVGSLGYTF
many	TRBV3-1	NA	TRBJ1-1	TGTGCCAGCAGCCCGAGGACTGCCCTAGGGAACACTGAAGCTTTCTTT	CASSPRTALGNTEAFF
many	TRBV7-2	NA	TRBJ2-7	TGTGCCAGCAGGAGGGACTCGTCCTACGAGCAGTACTTC	CASRRDSSYEQYF
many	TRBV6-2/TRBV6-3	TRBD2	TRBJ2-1	TGTGCCAGCAGGGCGTTCACTAGCGGGAAAGACAATGAGCAGTTCTTC	CASRAFTSGKDNEQFF
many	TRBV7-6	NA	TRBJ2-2	TGTGCCAGCAGCTTAGCTGGGACGGCCGGGGAGCTGTTTTTT	CASSLAGTAGELFF
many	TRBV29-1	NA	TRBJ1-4	TGCAGCGTATGGCCCCGGGACAAAAATGAAAAACTGTTTTTT	CSVWPRDKNEKLFF
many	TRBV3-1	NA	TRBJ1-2	TGTGCCAGCAGCCTTTCGACGATCGGTGGCTACACCTTC	CASSLSTIGGYTF
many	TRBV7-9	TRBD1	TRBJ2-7	TGTGCCAGCAGCCTACTACAGGGGGTTTCTCGCGAGCAGTACTTC	CASSLLQGVSREQYF
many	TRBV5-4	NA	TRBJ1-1	TGTGCCAGCAGCCCACAGAGGATGAACACTGAAGCTTTCTTT	CASSPQRMNTEAFF
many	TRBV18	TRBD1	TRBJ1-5	TGTGCCAGCTCACCACAAGAGACAGGGGTCAATCAGCCCCAGCATTTT	CASSPQETGVNQPQHF
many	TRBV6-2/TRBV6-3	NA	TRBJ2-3	TGTGCCAGCTGGAAGAACAGCGAGGGCACAGATACGCAGTATTTT	CASWKNSEGTDTQYF
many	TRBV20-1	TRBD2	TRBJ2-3	TGCAGTGCTAGCCCCGCTAGCGGTGATACGCAGTATTTT	CSASPASGDTQYF
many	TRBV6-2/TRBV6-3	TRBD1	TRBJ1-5	TGTGCCAGCAGTCTAAGGGACAGGGTGGGCAATCAGCCCCAGCATTTT	CASSLRDRVGNQPQHF
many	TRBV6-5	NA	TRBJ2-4	TGTGCCAGCAGCCGGACAGTAGCCAAAAACATTCAGTACTTC	CASSRTVAKNIQYF
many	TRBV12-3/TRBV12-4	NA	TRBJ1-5	TGTGCCAGCAGTTCGCGACCGGGGAATCAGCCCCAGCATTTT	CASSSRPGNQPQHF
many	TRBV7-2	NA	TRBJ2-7	TGTGCCAGCACCTTGGGGGGTCAGTCCTACGAGCAGTACTTC	CASTLGGQSYEQYF
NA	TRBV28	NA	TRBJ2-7	TGTGCCAGCAGTTTCTCCGGGAGCTCCTACGAGCAGTACTTC	CASSFSGSSYEQYF
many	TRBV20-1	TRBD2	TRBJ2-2	TGCAGTTCGCCTATTAGCGGGAGGTCCGGGGAGCTGTTTTTT	CSSPISGRSGELFF
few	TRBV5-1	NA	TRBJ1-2	TGCGCCAGCAGCTCACAAATCGGCTACACCTTC	CASSSQIGYTF
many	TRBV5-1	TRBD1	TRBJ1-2	TGCGCCAGCAGCTCGGTACTCATCCGGGACAGGGGGCTTAACTATGGCTACACCTTC	CASSSVLIRDRGLNYGYTF
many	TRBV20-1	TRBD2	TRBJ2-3	TGCAGTGCTAGAGATTTTCTAGCGGGAGTGGTAGATACGCAGTATTTT	CSARDFLAGVVDTQYF
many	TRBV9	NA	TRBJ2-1	TGTGCCAGCAGCGTAGGAAACCCCAATGAGCAGTTCTTC	CASSVGNPNEQFF
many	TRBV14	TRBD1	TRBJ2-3	TGTGCCAGCAGCCACATCCCGCCAGGGACAGGAAACACAGATACGCAGTATTTT	CASSHIPPGTGNTDTQYF
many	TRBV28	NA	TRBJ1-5	TGTGCCAGCTCGGGGACGGCTAGCTTTGGGTATCAGCCCCAGCATTTT	CASSGTASFGYQPQHF
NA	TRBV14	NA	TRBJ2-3	TGTGCCAGCAGCCCAGGGACAGATACGCAGTATTTT	CASSPGTDTQYF
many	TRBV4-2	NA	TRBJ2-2	TGTGCCAGCAGCCAAGAGGTCGCAATAGCGGCAGGGGAGAAGACCGGGGAGCTGTTTTTT	CASSQEVAIAAGEKTGELFF
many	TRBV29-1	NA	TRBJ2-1	TGCAGCGTTGAGGTAGGGGGCAATGAGCAGTTCTTC	CSVEVGGNEQFF
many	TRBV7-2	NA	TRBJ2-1	TGTGCCAGCAGCTTAGTTCACTCGGTCTCCTACAATGAGCAGTTCTTC	CASSLVHSVSYNEQFF
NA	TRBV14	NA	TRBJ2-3	TGTGCCAGCGACCTAGGAGGGTGTGCAGATACGCAGTATTTT	CASDLGGCADTQYF
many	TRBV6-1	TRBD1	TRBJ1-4	TGTGCCAGCAGTGGTCAGGGGGGTGAAAAACTGTTTTTT	CASSGQGGEKLFF
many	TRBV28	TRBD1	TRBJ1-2	TGTGCCAGCAGTCCCGTCGGCAGGGGGCGTAACTATGGCTACACCTTC	CASSPVGRGRNYGYTF
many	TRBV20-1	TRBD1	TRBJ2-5	TGCAGTGCTAGACCAGGGGGCAAAGAGACCCAGTACTTC	CSARPGGKETQYF
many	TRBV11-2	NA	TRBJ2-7	TGTGCCAGCAGCACTAGCTCAACCTACGAGCAGTACTTC	CASSTSSTYEQYF
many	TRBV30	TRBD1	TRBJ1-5	TGTGCCTGGAGTGCCTTGGGACAGATGACTGAGCCCCAGCATTTT	CAWSALGQMTEPQHF
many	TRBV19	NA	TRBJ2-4	TGTGCCAGTAGTATAGCGGACAAAAACATTCAGTACTTC	CASSIADKNIQYF